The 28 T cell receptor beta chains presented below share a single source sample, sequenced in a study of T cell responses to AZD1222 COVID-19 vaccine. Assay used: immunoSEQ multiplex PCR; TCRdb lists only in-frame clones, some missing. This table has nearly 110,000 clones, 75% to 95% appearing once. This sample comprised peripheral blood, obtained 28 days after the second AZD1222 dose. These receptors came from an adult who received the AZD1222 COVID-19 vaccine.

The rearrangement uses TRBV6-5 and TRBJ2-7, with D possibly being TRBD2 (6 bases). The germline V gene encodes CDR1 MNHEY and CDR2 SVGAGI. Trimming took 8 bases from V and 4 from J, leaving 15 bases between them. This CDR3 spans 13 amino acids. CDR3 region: CASRDFRPYEQYF. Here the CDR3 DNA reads TGTGCCAGCCGGGACTTCAGACCGTACGAGCAGTACTTC.

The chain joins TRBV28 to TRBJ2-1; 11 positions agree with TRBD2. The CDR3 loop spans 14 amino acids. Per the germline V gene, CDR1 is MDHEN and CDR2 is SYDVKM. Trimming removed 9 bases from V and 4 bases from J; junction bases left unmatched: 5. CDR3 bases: TGTGCCAGTGCCCTAGCGGGGGGTTACAATGAGCAGTTCTTC. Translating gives CASALAGGYNEQFF. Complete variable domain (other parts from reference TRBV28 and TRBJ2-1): DVKVTQSSRYLVKRTGEKVFLECVQDMDHENMFWYRQDPGLGLRLIYFSYDVKMKEKGDIPEGYSVSREKKERFSLILESASTNQTSMYLCASALAGGYNEQFFGPGTRLTVL.

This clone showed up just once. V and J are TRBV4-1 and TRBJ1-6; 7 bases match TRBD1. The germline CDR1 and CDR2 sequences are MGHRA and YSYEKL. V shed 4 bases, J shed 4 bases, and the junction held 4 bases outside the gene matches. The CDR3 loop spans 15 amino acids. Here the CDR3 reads CASSLGQVYNSPLHF. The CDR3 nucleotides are TGCGCCAGCAGCCTTGGACAGGTATATAATTCACCCCTCCACTTT.

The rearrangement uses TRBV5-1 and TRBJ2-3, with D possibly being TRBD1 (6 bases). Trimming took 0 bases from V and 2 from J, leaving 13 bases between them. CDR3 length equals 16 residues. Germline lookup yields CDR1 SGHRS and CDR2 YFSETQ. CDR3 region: CASSLAGVSFTDTQYF. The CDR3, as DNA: TGCGCCAGCAGCTTGGCAGGGGTATCCTTCACAGATACGCAGTATTTT.

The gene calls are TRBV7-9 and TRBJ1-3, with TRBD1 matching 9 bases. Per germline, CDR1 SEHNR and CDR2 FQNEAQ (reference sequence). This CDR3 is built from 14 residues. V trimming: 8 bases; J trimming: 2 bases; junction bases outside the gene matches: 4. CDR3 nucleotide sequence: TGTGCCAGCCTTACAGGGGGCGCTGGAAACACCATATATTTT. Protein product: CASLTGGAGNTIYF.

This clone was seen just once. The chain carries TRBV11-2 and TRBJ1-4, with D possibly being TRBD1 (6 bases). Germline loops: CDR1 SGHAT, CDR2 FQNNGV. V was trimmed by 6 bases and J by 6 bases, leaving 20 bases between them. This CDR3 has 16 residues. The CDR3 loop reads CASSEGVAGLYEKLFF. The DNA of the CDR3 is TGTGCCAGCAGTGAGGGGGTAGCAGGTCTTTATGAAAAACTGTTTTTT.

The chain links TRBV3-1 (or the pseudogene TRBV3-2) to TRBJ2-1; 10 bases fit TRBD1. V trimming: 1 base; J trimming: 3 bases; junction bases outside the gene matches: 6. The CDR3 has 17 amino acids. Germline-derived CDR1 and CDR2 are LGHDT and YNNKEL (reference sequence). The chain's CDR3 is CASSQVQGQGNYNEQFF. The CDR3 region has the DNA TGTGCCAGCAGCCAAGTTCAGGGACAGGGGAACTACAATGAGCAGTTCTTC.

The CDR3 spells CASSRGQGGTYEQYF. The CDR3 DNA reads as TGTGCCAGCAGCCGAGGACAGGGTGGGACCTACGAGCAGTACTTC. The chain is built from TRBV7-8 and TRBJ2-7; 8 bases are a match to TRBD1. Germline V gene data show CDR1 as SGHVS and CDR2 as FQNEAQ. This CDR3 is built from 15 residues. V shed 5 bases and J 2 bases; nucleotides not matched to a gene: 8.

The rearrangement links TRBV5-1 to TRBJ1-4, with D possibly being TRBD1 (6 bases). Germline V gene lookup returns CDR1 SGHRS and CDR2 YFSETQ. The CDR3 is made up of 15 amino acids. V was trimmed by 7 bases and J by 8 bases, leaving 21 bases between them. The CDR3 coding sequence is TGCGCCAGCGCAAATTGGGGGGGCGGCGAGGAAAAACTGTTTTTT. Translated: CASANWGGGEEKLFF. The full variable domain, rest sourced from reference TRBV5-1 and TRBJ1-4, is KAGVTQTPRYLIKTRGQQVTLSCSPISGHRSVSWYQQTPGQGLQFLFEYFSETQRNKGNFPGRFSGRQFSNSRSEMNVSTLELGDSALYLCASANWGGGEEKLFFGSGTQLSVL.

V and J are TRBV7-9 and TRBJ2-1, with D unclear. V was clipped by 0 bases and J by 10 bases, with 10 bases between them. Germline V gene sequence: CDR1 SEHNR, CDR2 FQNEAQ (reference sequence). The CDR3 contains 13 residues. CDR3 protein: CASSLAGSIEQFF. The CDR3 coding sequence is TGTGCCAGCAGCTTAGCGGGGTCTATAGAGCAGTTCTTC.

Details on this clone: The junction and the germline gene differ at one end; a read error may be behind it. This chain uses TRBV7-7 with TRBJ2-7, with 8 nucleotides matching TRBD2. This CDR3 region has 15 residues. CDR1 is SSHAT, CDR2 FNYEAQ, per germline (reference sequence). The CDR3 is CASSLSSGPSYEQYF. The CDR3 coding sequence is TGTGCTAGCAGCTTATCTAGCGGGCCTTCCTACGAGCAGTACTTC.

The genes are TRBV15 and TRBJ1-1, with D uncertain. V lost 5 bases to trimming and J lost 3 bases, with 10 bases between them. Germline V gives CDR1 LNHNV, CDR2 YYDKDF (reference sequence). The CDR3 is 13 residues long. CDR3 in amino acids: CATSETGYTEAFF. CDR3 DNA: TGTGCCACCAGCGAAACCGGGTACACTGAAGCTTTCTTT.

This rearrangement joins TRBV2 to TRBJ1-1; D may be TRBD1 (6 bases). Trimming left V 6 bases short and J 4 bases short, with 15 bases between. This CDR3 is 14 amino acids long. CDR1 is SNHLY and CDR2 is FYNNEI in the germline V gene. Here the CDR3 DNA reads TGTGCCAGCAGGCCAGGGGTCTCGGGCACTGAAGCTTTCTTT. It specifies CASRPGVSGTEAFF.

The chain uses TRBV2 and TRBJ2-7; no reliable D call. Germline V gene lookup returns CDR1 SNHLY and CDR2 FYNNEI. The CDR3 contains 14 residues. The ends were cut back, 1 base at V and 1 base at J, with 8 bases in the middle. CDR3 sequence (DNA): TGTGCCAGCAGTGAAGATGGCAGATCCTACGAGCAGTACTTC. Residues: CASSEDGRSYEQYF. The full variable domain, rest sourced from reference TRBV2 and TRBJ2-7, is EPEVTQTPSHQVTQMGQEVILRCVPISNHLYFYWYRQILGQKVEFLVSFYNNEISEKSEIFDDQFSVERPDGSNFTLKIRSTKLEDSAMYFCASSEDGRSYEQYFGPGTRLTVT.

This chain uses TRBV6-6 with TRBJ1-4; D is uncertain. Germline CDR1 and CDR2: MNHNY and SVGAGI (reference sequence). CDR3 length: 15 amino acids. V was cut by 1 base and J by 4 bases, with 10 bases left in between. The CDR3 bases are TGTGCCAGCAGTTACTTAGCGGAAATTAATGAAAAACTGTTTTTT. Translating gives CASSYLAEINEKLFF.

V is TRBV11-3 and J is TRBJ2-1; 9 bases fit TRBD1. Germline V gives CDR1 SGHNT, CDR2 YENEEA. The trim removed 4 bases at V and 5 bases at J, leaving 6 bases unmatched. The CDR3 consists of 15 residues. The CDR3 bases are TGTGCCAGCAGCTCCCGACAGGGGGTGAACAATGAGCAGTTCTTC. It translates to CASSSRQGVNNEQFF.

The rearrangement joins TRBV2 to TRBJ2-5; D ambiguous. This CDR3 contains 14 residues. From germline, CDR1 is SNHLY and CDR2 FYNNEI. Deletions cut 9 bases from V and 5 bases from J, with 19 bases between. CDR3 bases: TGTGCCAGATCCCCTCCCTTTAGTACGGAGACCCAGTACTTC. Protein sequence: CARSPPFSTETQYF.

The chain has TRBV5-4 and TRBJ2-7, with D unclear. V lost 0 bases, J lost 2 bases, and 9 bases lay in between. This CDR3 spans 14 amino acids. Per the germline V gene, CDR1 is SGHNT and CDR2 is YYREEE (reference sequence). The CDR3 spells CASSLGAVAYEQYF. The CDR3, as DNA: TGTGCCAGCAGCTTGGGCGCAGTGGCCTACGAGCAGTACTTC. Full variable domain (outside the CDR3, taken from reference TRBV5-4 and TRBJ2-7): ETGVTQSPTHLIKTRGQQVTLRCSSQSGHNTVSWYQQALGQGPQFIFQYYREEENGRGNFPPRFSGLQFPNYSSELNVNALELDDSALYLCASSLGAVAYEQYFGPGTRLTVT.

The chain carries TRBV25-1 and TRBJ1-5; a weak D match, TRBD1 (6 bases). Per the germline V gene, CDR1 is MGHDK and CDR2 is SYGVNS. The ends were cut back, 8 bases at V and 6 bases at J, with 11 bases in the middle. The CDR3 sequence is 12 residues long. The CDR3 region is CASYTGIQPQHF. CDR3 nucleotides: TGTGCCAGCTATACAGGGATTCAGCCCCAGCATTTT. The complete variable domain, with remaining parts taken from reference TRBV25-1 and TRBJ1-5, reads EADIYQTPRYLVIGTGKKITLECSQTMGHDKMYWYQQDPGMELHLIHYSYGVNSTEKGDLSSESTVSRIRTEHFPLTLESARPSHTSQYLCASYTGIQPQHFGDGTRLSIL.

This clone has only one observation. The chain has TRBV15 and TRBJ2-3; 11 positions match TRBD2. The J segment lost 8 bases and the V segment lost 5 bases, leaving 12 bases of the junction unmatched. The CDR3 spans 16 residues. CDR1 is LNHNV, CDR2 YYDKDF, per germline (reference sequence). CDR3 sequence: CATSLTWLAGGGTQYF. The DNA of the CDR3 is TGTGCCACCAGCCTCACTTGGCTAGCGGGGGGTGGTACGCAGTATTTT.

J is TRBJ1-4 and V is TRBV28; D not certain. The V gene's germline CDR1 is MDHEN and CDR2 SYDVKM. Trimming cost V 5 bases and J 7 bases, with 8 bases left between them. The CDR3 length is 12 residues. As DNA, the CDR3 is TGTGCCAGCAGTCCAGAAGGTGAAAAACTGTTTTTT. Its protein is CASSPEGEKLFF.

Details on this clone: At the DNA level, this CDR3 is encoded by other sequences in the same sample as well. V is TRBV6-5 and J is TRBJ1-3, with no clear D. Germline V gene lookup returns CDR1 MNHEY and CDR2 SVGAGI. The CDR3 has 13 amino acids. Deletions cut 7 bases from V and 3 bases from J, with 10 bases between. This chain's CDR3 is CASTGGSGNTIYF. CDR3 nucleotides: TGTGCCAGCACGGGTGGCAGTGGAAACACCATATATTTT.

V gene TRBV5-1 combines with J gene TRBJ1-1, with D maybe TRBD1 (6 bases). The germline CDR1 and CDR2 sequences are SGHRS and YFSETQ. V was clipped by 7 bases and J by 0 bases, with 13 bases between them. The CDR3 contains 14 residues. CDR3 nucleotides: TGCGCCAGCCAAACAGGGCACATGAACACTGAAGCTTTCTTT. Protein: CASQTGHMNTEAFF. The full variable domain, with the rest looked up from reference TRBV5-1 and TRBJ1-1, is KAGVTQTPRYLIKTRGQQVTLSCSPISGHRSVSWYQQTPGQGLQFLFEYFSETQRNKGNFPGRFSGRQFSNSRSEMNVSTLELGDSALYLCASQTGHMNTEAFFGQGTRLTVV.

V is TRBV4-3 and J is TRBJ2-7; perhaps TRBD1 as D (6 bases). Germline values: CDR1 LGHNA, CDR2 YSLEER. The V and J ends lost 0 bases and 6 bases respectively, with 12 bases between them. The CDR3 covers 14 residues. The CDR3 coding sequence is TGCGCCAGCAGCCAAGAAACAGGGAGCGCCGAGCAGTACTTC. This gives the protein CASSQETGSAEQYF.

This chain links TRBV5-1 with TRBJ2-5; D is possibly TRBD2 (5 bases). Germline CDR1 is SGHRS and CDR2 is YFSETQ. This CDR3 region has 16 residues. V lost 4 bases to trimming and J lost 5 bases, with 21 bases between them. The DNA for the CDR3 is TGCGCCAGCAGCCCCATCGAGGGTAGGGCGTGGGAGACCCAGTACTTC. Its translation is CASSPIEGRAWETQYF.

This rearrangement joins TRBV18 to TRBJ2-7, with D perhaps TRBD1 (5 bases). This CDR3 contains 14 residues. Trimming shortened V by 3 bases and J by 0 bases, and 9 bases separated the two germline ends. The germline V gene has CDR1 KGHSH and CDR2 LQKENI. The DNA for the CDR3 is TGTGCCAGCTCACCGCCGACAGTCTCCTACGAGCAGTACTTC. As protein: CASSPPTVSYEQYF.

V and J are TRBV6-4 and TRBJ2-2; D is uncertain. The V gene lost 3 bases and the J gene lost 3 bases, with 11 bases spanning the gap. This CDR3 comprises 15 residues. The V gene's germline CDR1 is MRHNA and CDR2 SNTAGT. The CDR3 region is CASSEERDHTGELFF. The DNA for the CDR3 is TGTGCCAGCAGTGAGGAAAGGGATCACACCGGGGAGCTGTTTTTT.

In nucleotides, the CDR3 is TGTGCCAGCAGGCGGGACCCAGGGGTTAATTCACCCCTCCACTTT. This codes for CASRRDPGVNSPLHF. The chain uses TRBV6-4 and TRBJ1-6; a possible D gene is TRBD1 (6 bases). Trimming pared 6 bases from V and 6 bases from J, leaving 15 bases between. The CDR3 loop spans 15 amino acids. Per the germline V gene, CDR1 is MRHNA and CDR2 is SNTAGT.